The 21 T cell receptor beta chains below come from one sample, sequenced in a study of cytomegalovirus exposure and HLA in healthy donors. PCR employed 60 Vbeta and 13 Jbeta primers. The repertoire was sequenced with immunoSEQ multiplex PCR; TCRdb's copy has only in-frame clones and lacks some. This sample has about 130,000 clones; approximately 84% occur once, and the top ten carry 4%. Material: PBMCs. All receptors come from a man younger than 35 in good health and CMV-seropositive.

This chain links TRBV9 with TRBJ1-2; possible D gene TRBD1, 5 bases. Germline lookup yields CDR1 SGDLS and CDR2 YYNGEE. This CDR3 contains 15 residues. V was trimmed by 4 bases and J by 4 bases, leaving 17 bases between them. The DNA for the CDR3 is TGTGCCAGCAGCCCTCTGTCCGGGGGTACCTATGGCTACACCTTC. Its protein product is CASSPLSGGTYGYTF.

This chain uses TRBV7-9 with TRBJ2-5, with 11 bases fitting TRBD1. From germline, CDR1 is SEHNR and CDR2 FQNEAQ (reference sequence). This CDR3 is 19 amino acids long. V was clipped by 1 base and J by 1 base; unmatched bases: 11. As DNA, the CDR3 is TGTGCCAGCAGCTTAGGAGGGACAGGGGGAACTCGAACCCAAGAGACCCAGTACTTC. Encoded protein: CASSLGGTGGTRTQETQYF.

The V gene is TRBV5-1, the J gene TRBJ1-1; 10 bases match TRBD1. J lost 4 bases, V lost 4 bases, and 7 bases had no gene match. The CDR3 is 15 residues long. Germline V lookup: CDR1 SGHRS, CDR2 YFSETQ. The CDR3: CASSGRQGAATEAFF. As DNA, the CDR3 is TGCGCCAGCAGCGGCCGACAGGGGGCCGCCACTGAAGCTTTCTTT.

The chain joins TRBV18 to TRBJ1-1; 9 nucleotides agree with TRBD1. The CDR3 runs 15 residues. Germline loops: CDR1 KGHSH, CDR2 LQKENI. V trimming: 0 bases; J trimming: 5 bases; junction bases outside the gene matches: 4. Here the CDR3 DNA reads TGTGCCAGCTCACCACCTTGGGACAGGGTAACTGAAGCTTTCTTT. It specifies CASSPPWDRVTEAFF.

CDR3 sequence (DNA): TGTGCCACCAGCAGAGGCCCGCTGGGGGAGGACGGGAGCTCCTACAATGAGCAGTTCTTC. Translation gives CATSRGPLGEDGSSYNEQFF. The chain employs TRBV15 and TRBJ2-1, with D perhaps TRBD2 (6 bases). This CDR3 is 20 amino acids long. The ends were cut back, 1 base at V and 0 bases at J, with 22 bases in the middle. Germline V CDR1 and CDR2: LNHNV, YYDKDF (reference sequence).

The chain recombines TRBV21-1 with TRBJ1-1; the table's D gene call, TRBD1, was not cross checked with the DNA. TRBV21-1 is termed a pseudogene. CDR3 size: 19 residues. CDR3 coding DNA: TGTGCCAGCAGCAAAAGCCCTACGACAGACACGACGGAGAACACTGAAGCTTTCTTT. Residues: CASSKSPTTDTTENTEAFF.

The chain employs TRBV9 and TRBJ2-5; D is uncertain. In germline, CDR1 is SGDLS, CDR2 YYNGEE. CDR3 length equals 13 residues. The V end was cut by 3 bases, the J end by 1 base, with 7 bases between. CDR3 in amino acids: CASSGLAQETQYF. The CDR3 DNA reads TGTGCCAGCAGCGGACTGGCCCAAGAGACCCAGTACTTC.

This chain links TRBV18 with TRBJ2-7; 12 bases match TRBD1. The J segment lost 5 bases and the V segment lost 5 bases, leaving 7 bases of the junction unmatched. CDR1 and CDR2 (germline): KGHSH, LQKENI. This CDR3 is 15 amino acids long. The CDR3 region has the DNA TGTGCCAGCTCATCGGGACAGGGGGCGACCCACGAGCAGTACTTC. It specifies CASSSGQGATHEQYF. Drawing the rest from reference TRBV18 and TRBJ2-7, the complete variable domain is NAGVMQNPRHLVRRRGQEARLRCSPMKGHSHVYWYRQLPEEGLKFMVYLQKENIIDESGMPKERFSAEFPKEGPSILRIQQVVRGDSAAYFCASSSGQGATHEQYFGPGTRLTVT.

The chain uses TRBV11-2 and TRBJ2-4; 10 bases align to TRBD1. The CDR3 runs 18 residues. After removal of 1 base from V and 8 bases from J, the junction contained 14 bases not matched to a gene. The germline gives CDR1 SGHAT, CDR2 FQNNGV. The CDR3 coding sequence is TGTGCCAGCAGCTTAGTTTTCCCCCGGGACAGGGGTTCGGACATTCAGTACTTC. Its translation is CASSLVFPRDRGSDIQYF. Full variable domain (outside the CDR3, taken from reference TRBV11-2 and TRBJ2-4): EAGVAQSPRYKIIEKRQSVAFWCNPISGHATLYWYQQILGQGPKLLIQFQNNGVVDDSQLPKDRFSAERLKGVDSTLKIQPAKLEDSAVYLCASSLVFPRDRGSDIQYFGAGTRLSVL.

This chain joins TRBV19 and TRBJ2-2, with 8 bases fitting TRBD2. Germline CDR1 is LNHDA and CDR2 is SQIVND (reference sequence). This CDR3 comprises 14 residues. The V segment lost 5 bases and the J segment 5 bases; nucleotides outside the gene matches: 4. CDR3 amino acids: CASSSASGTGELFF. The CDR3 DNA sequence: TGTGCCAGTAGTTCGGCTAGCGGGACCGGGGAGCTGTTTTTT.

The chain has TRBV9 and TRBJ2-1; a possible D gene is TRBD1 (6 bases). The ends were cut back, 0 bases at V and 5 bases at J, with 6 bases in the middle. Germline-derived CDR1 and CDR2 are SGDLS and YYNGEE. The CDR3 sequence is 13 residues long. The CDR3 region is CASSVEGDNEQFF. Here the CDR3 DNA reads TGTGCCAGCAGCGTAGAGGGGGACAATGAGCAGTTCTTC.

V gene TRBV15 combines with J gene TRBJ2-1; D is possibly TRBD2 (5 bases). The CDR3 runs 19 residues. Germline CDR1 reads LNHNV; CDR2 reads YYDKDF (reference sequence). Deletions cut 1 base from V and 0 bases from J, with 19 bases between. The DNA for the CDR3 is TGTGCCACCAGCAGAGCTGGTGGTTTCGGAGGCCACTCCTACAATGAGCAGTTCTTC. Its protein product is CATSRAGGFGGHSYNEQFF.

The chain joins TRBV5-1 to TRBJ1-4, with 7 positions matching TRBD1. Trimming removed 2 bases from V and 0 bases from J; junction bases left unmatched: 7. Looked up from germline, CDR1 is SGHRS and CDR2 is YFSETQ. The CDR3 runs to 17 residues. CDR3 sequence reads: CASSLTGAPATNEKLFF. The CDR3 coding sequence is TGCGCCAGCAGCTTAACAGGGGCCCCTGCAACTAATGAAAAACTGTTTTTT.

The chain uses TRBV7-8 and TRBJ2-7; 9 bases align to TRBD1. Losses at the gene ends were 0 bases for V and 5 bases for J; bases not matched to a gene: 8. This CDR3 has 16 residues. Germline CDR1 is SGHVS and CDR2 is FQNEAQ. The chain's CDR3 is CASSLAPGQGHHEQYF. In nucleotides, the CDR3 is TGTGCCAGCAGCTTAGCACCGGGACAGGGTCACCACGAGCAGTACTTC.

This clone was picked up a small number of times. The chain employs TRBV5-1 and TRBJ2-2; TRBD1 agrees at 7 bases. The CDR3 runs to 16 residues. J lost 1 base, V lost 4 bases, and 7 bases had no gene match. Germline V gives CDR1 SGHRS, CDR2 YFSETQ. CDR3 sequence (DNA): TGCGCCAGCAGCGGCGAAGGGACAGTGAACACCGGGGAGCTGTTTTTT. Its translation: CASSGEGTVNTGELFF. The full variable domain, its missing parts supplied by reference TRBV5-1 and TRBJ2-2, is KAGVTQTPRYLIKTRGQQVTLSCSPISGHRSVSWYQQTPGQGLQFLFEYFSETQRNKGNFPGRFSGRQFSNSRSEMNVSTLELGDSALYLCASSGEGTVNTGELFFGEGSRLTVL.

This clone was seen only a few times. V usage is TRBV4-3 and J usage is TRBJ2-3; D not certain. The CDR3 consists of 14 residues. Germline V gives CDR1 LGHNA, CDR2 YSLEER. The V end lost 0 bases, the J end lost 0 bases, and 4 bases lay between the germline ends. CDR3 sequence (DNA): TGCGCCAGCAGCCAAGACACTAGCACAGATACGCAGTATTTT. It is translated as CASSQDTSTDTQYF.

Notes on this clone: This same CDR3 is encoded by further DNA sequences in the sample. The V and J genes are TRBV2 and TRBJ2-2; TRBD2 aligns across 7 bases. After removal of 3 bases from V and 5 bases from J, the junction contained 6 bases not matched to a gene. CDR1 and CDR2 from the germline V gene are SNHLY and FYNNEI. CDR3 size: 15 residues. CDR3 nucleotides: TGTGCCAGCAGTGAGGGGAGGGCCAGGACCGGGGAGCTGTTTTTT. Its translation is CASSEGRARTGELFF.

CDR3 loop: CASSRQGNTEAFF. For the CDR3, the DNA is TGCGCCAGCAGTCGACAGGGGAACACTGAAGCTTTCTTT. This rearrangement joins TRBV5-1 to TRBJ1-1; 7 nucleotides match TRBD1. Germline V lookup: CDR1 SGHRS, CDR2 YFSETQ. The CDR3 contains 13 residues. V dropped 5 bases and J dropped 1; count of bases not matched to a gene: 2. Looking up the rest from reference TRBV5-1 and TRBJ1-1 gives the full variable domain: KAGVTQTPRYLIKTRGQQVTLSCSPISGHRSVSWYQQTPGQGLQFLFEYFSETQRNKGNFPGRFSGRQFSNSRSEMNVSTLELGDSALYLCASSRQGNTEAFFGQGTRLTVV.

The chain joins TRBV4-3 to TRBJ1-2, with 8 bases fitting TRBD1. Germline CDR1 reads LGHNA; CDR2 reads YSLEER. There are 17 residues in the CDR3. V dropped 0 bases and J dropped 4; count of bases not matched to a gene: 10. DNA for the CDR3: TGCGCCAGCAGCCAAGAGTCAGGGGGCGCGAGTGGCTATGGCTACACCTTC. This translates into CASSQESGGASGYGYTF.

The CDR3 sequence is CASRTSVWNYNEQFF. CDR3 nucleotide sequence: TGCGCCAGCCGGACTAGCGTCTGGAATTACAATGAGCAGTTCTTC. This sequence joins TRBV10-2 and TRBJ2-1; 9 nucleotides line up with TRBD2. The J segment lost 4 bases and the V segment lost 8 bases, leaving 9 bases of the junction unmatched. Germline loops: CDR1 WSHSY, CDR2 SAAADI. There are 15 residues in the CDR3.

The gene calls are TRBV27 and TRBJ2-7; 10 bases are a match to TRBD1. V lost 3 bases and J lost 2; bases outside the gene matches: 1. The germline V gene has CDR1 MNHEY and CDR2 SMNVEV (reference sequence). The CDR3 is 14 amino acids. In DNA, the CDR3 is TGTGCCAGCAGTTTCGGGACAGGGGCCTACGAGCAGTACTTC. Encoded protein: CASSFGTGAYEQYF.